This paragraph reports one T cell receptor (beta chain). Its antigen remains unknown. Sequenced material consisted of expressed TCRB transcripts (all of the isolated RNA was reverse transcribed). The method was immunoSEQ multiplex PCR; TCRdb's version includes in-frame clones alone and lacks a portion of them. The repertoire has around 280,000 clones, approximately 15% of them found once; the top ten carry more than 0.015%. These data originate in a study of beta chain features in type 1 diabetes. The study's findings and limits: Individuals with type 1 diabetes displayed fewer insertions and more deletions at VDJ junctions. Patients' naive, central memory and Treg TCRB repertoires seemed closer to one another than those of healthy donors. Type 1 diabetes patients had TCRB CDR3s that were shorter (moderately but significantly so) in all four CD4+ subsets.

A heparinised blood draw that averaged about 110 mL was obtained once from each donor. This TCR derives from a man between 18 and 29 years old with type 1 diabetes. Sequenced: naive CD4+ T cells from blood.

DNA of the CDR3: TGCGCCAGCAGCTGGTGGGGTAGGGGAGGCCCCTACAATGAGCAGTTCTTC. Amino acids: CASSWWGRGGPYNEQFF. The rearrangement links TRBV5-1 to TRBJ2-1; maybe TRBD2 (6 bases). Germline CDR1 reads SGHRS; CDR2 reads YFSETQ. The CDR3 sequence is 17 residues long. Trimming removed 3 bases from V and 2 bases from J, with 18 bases in between.